These 4 T cell receptor beta chains originate from one sample sequenced in a study of blood T cell repertoires in COVID-19. The protocol was immunoSEQ multiplex PCR, while the TCRdb copy is restricted to in-frame clones and leaves out a portion. The top ten hold around 0.91% of the sample, which has over 350,000 clones, approximately 87% seen once. The sample consisted of PBMCs or T cells enriched from blood (not recorded which). The receptors shown here come from a woman in her thirties with acute COVID-19.

The chain recombines TRBV10-3 with TRBJ2-7, with TRBD1 identical over 8 bases. Germline CDR1 is ENHRY and CDR2 is SYGVKD. V trimming: 4 bases; J trimming: 3 bases; junction bases outside the gene matches: 5. This CDR3 has 14 amino acids. The CDR3 protein is CAISGRTGSYEQYF. The CDR3 DNA reads TGTGCCATCAGTGGGCGGACAGGGAGCTACGAGCAGTACTTC.

The chain combines TRBV18 with TRBJ2-5; 7 nucleotides match TRBD2. Trimming cost V 3 bases and J 3 bases; bases outside gene matches: 16. This CDR3 has 18 residues. The germline V gene encodes CDR1 KGHSH and CDR2 LQKENI. CDR3 DNA: TGTGCCAGCTCACCTCCTGGTACGGCTAGCGGATTTAAAGAGACCCAGTACTTC. Amino acid sequence: CASSPPGTASGFKETQYF.

The DNA for the CDR3 is TGTGCCAGCCGGGACAGGGGCGGGGATGAAAAACTGTTTTTT. Translating gives CASRDRGGDEKLFF. This rearrangement joins TRBV19 to TRBJ1-4; 10 bases match TRBD1. The CDR3 covers 14 residues. CDR1 LNHDA and CDR2 SQIVND come from the germline V gene (reference sequence). The J segment lost 6 bases and the V segment lost 9 bases, leaving 7 bases of the junction unmatched. Full variable domain (outside the CDR3, taken from reference TRBV19 and TRBJ1-4): DGGITQSPKYLFRKEGQNVTLSCEQNLNHDAMYWYRQDPGQGLRLIYYSQIVNDFQKGDIAEGYSVSREKKESFPLTVTSAQKNPTAFYLCASRDRGGDEKLFFGSGTQLSVL.

The V gene is TRBV15, the J gene TRBJ1-1; 9 bases agree with TRBD1. CDR1 and CDR2 (germline): LNHNV, YYDKDF (reference sequence). Germline trimming cut 5 bases from V and 3 bases from J; bases unmatched to any gene: 4. The CDR3 loop spans 14 amino acids. The CDR3 spells CATSLTGGHTEAFF. DNA of the CDR3: TGTGCCACCAGCCTGACAGGGGGACACACTGAAGCTTTCTTT. The full variable domain, completed using reference TRBV15 and TRBJ1-1, is DAMVIQNPRYQVTQFGKPVTLSCSQTLNHNVMYWYQQKSSQAPKLLFHYYDKDFNNEADTPDNFQSRRPNTSFCFLDIRSPGLGDTAMYLCATSLTGGHTEAFFGQGTRLTVV.